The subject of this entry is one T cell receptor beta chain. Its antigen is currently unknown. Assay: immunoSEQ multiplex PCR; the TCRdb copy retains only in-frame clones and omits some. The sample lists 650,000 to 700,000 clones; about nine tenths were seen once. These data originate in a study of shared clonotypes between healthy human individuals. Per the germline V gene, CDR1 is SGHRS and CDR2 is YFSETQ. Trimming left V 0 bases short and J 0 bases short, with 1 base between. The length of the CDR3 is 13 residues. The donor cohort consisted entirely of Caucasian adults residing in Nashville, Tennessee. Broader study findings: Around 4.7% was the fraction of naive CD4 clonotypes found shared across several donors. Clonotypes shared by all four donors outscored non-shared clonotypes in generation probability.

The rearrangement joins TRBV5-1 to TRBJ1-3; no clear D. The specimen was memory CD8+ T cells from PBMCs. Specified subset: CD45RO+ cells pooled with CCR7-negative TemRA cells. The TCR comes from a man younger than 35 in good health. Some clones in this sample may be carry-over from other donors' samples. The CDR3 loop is CASSLASGNTIYF. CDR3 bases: TGCGCCAGCAGCTTGGCCTCTGGAAACACCATATATTTT.